These T cell receptor beta chains were read from a single sample in a study of blood T cell repertoires in COVID-19. The repertoire was sequenced with immunoSEQ multiplex PCR; TCRdb's copy has only in-frame clones and lacks some. The sample includes some 90,000 clones, 80% to 90% seen only once; the top ten take roughly 2.5%. The sequenced sample was peripheral blood. The receptor set was obtained from a middle-aged man with COVID-19, enrolled during active disease. The CDR3 runs from the conserved cysteine through the conserved F or W. D genes are given only for firm matches. Expanded clones get a size class; other rows say once, few or many, or leave the size out.

D gene	clone size	V gene	J gene	CDR3 DNA	CDR3 protein
TRBD2	.	TRBV5-1	TRBJ2-5	TGCGCCAGCAGCCCTGGGACTAGCGATAGGGAGACCCAGTACTTC	CASSPGTSDRETQYF
TRBD1	.	TRBV6-1	TRBJ1-1	TGTGCCAGCAGTGAATGGGAGACAGGGGGCGGGAAGGAGATTGAAGCTTTCTTT	CASSEWETGGGKEIEAFF
.	.	TRBV4-1	TRBJ1-1	TGCGCCAGCAGCCTCCTTCGGGGGGACACTGAAGCTTTCTTT	CASSLLRGDTEAFF
.	.	TRBV19	TRBJ2-1	TGTGCCAGTACCAACAAAGGGAGCCATGAGCAGTTCTTC	CASTNKGSHEQFF
.	once	TRBV4-2	TRBJ1-2	TGTGCCAGCAGCCCCTTAGGGGGGGCGCGAGGCTACACCTTC	CASSPLGGARGYTF
.	.	TRBV6-5	TRBJ1-2	TGTGCCAGCAGCCCGGACACTCTGCGGGGCTACACCTTC	CASSPDTLRGYTF
.	once	TRBV18	TRBJ2-5	TGTGCCAGCTCACCACCAGCAGAGACCCAGTACTTC	CASSPPAETQYF
.	.	TRBV6-5	TRBJ2-1	TGTGCCAGCAGCGCCGGACAAGGCCCCTACAATGAGCAGTTCTTC	CASSAGQGPYNEQFF
TRBD2	.	TRBV4-1	TRBJ2-1	TGCGCCAGCAGCCTACTAGCGGGGGGCCGCAATGAGCAGTTCTTC	CASSLLAGGRNEQFF
.	.	TRBV19	TRBJ2-7	TGTGCCAGTAGCGTACCCCCTAACGAGCAGTACTTC	CASSVPPNEQYF
.	.	TRBV5-1	TRBJ2-7	TGCGCCAGCAGCTTGGAAGGCGGGGAGACCTACGAGCAGTACTTC	CASSLEGGETYEQYF
.	.	TRBV14	TRBJ1-2	TGTGCCAGCAGCCAAACAGGGTTGGGCTATGGCTACACCTTC	CASSQTGLGYGYTF
.	few	TRBV24-1	TRBJ2-3	TGTGCCACCAGTCGAGGCACCACCACAGATACGCAGTATTTT	CATSRGTTTDTQYF
TRBD2	.	TRBV27	TRBJ2-1	TGTGCCAGCAGTTTCTTAGCGGGGACCTACAATGAGCAGTTCTTC	CASSFLAGTYNEQFF
TRBD1	.	TRBV27	TRBJ1-5	TGTGCCAGCAGTCAGACAGGGGTAACACCGCCCCAGCATTTT	CASSQTGVTPPQHF
.	.	TRBV7-2	TRBJ1-5	TGTGCCAGCAGCTCCGACGGTAGCTATCAGCCCCAGCATTTT	CASSSDGSYQPQHF
.	.	TRBV30	TRBJ1-5	TGTGCCTGGGCTGGGCTGGATAGCAATCAGCCCCAGCATTTT	CAWAGLDSNQPQHF
.	.	TRBV19	TRBJ1-2	TGTGCCAGTAGCCCACAGACTAACTATGGCTACACCTTC	CASSPQTNYGYTF
.	once	TRBV7-8	TRBJ2-7	TGTGCCAGCAGCTTAGTGACGGGGGGCTATACCTACGAGCAGTACTTC	CASSLVTGGYTYEQYF
TRBD1	.	TRBV18	TRBJ1-1	TGTGCCAGCTCACCCACTTTTTTGACAGGGGAGAACACTGAAGCTTTCTTT	CASSPTFLTGENTEAFF
.	once	TRBV19	TRBJ1-6	TGTGCCAGTAGTATCAGGGGCGATAATTCACCCCTCCACTTT	CASSIRGDNSPLHF
TRBD2	.	TRBV5-1	TRBJ2-1	TGCGCCAGCAGCTTGGGCGGGGGGCCGTTCAATGAGCAGTTCTTC	CASSLGGGPFNEQFF
TRBD1	.	TRBV5-1	TRBJ1-6	TGCGCCAGCAGCTACGGACAGGGGACGGGTACTGAATCACCCCTCCACTTT	CASSYGQGTGTESPLHF